The 20 T cell receptor beta chains below all came from one sample that was sequenced in a study of T cells after yellow fever vaccination. One entry per CDR3 protein, called by TCRdb with MiXCR from the 5' RACE reads. The sample carries a few hundred thousand distinct CDR3 sequences, approximately 6.7% recorded once. The specimen was CD4+ T cells sorted from PBMCs, collected on the day of the yellow fever booster vaccination. These receptors all come from a man aged 30 to 39 who received the YFV17D yellow fever vaccine.

This clonotype was observed a few times. This chain links TRBV7-9 with TRBJ2-7; 8 nucleotides line up with TRBD2. The CDR3 has 16 amino acids. With V trimmed by 1 base and J by 0 bases, 5 bases remained unmatched. Germline CDR1 is SEHNR and CDR2 is FQNEAQ (reference sequence). This CDR3 reads CASSLGLAGSSYEQYF. CDR3 DNA: TGTGCCAGCAGCTTAGGGCTAGCGGGCAGCTCCTACGAGCAGTACTTC.

This clonotype has only a few counts. This chain links TRBV5-1 with TRBJ1-6; D is ambiguous. Germline CDR1 and CDR2: SGHRS and YFSETQ. The V end lost 0 bases, the J end lost 5 bases, and 9 bases lay between the germline ends. The CDR3 runs to 15 residues. The CDR3 spells CASSLAGKNNSPLHF. Written as DNA, the CDR3 is TGCGCCAGCAGCTTGGCCGGGAAGAATAATTCACCCCTCCACTTT.

This clonotype was recorded a few times. The chain has TRBV21-1 and TRBJ2-3; TRBD1 is the table's D call and was not checked against the DNA. TRBV21-1 is noted as a pseudogene. This CDR3 comprises 16 residues. The CDR3 spells CASSKMPDRSTDTQYF. The CDR3 bases are TGTGCCAGCAGCAAAATGCCGGACAGGAGCACAGATACGCAGTATTTT.

This clonotype was recorded many times. V and J are TRBV28 and TRBJ2-7; TRBD1 matches at 9 bases. Trimming cost V 7 bases and J 3 bases; bases outside gene matches: 7. This CDR3 has 14 amino acids. Germline loops: CDR1 MDHEN, CDR2 SYDVKM. The CDR3 loop is CASISGQGYYEQYF. CDR3 DNA sequence: TGTGCCAGCATCTCGGGACAGGGTTACTACGAGCAGTACTTC.

The chain has TRBV6-5 and TRBJ1-6; D remains unclear. The CDR3 runs 12 residues. V was pared by 5 bases and J by 6 bases, with 5 bases between. CDR1 and CDR2 (germline): MNHEY, SVGAGI. This CDR3 reads CASSQTNSPLHF. CDR3 sequence (DNA): TGTGCCAGCAGTCAAACTAATTCACCCCTCCACTTT.

This clonotype appeared many times. This chain uses TRBV18 with TRBJ2-1, with 7 bases that match TRBD2. The CDR3 runs 15 residues. V shed 2 bases and J 6 bases; nucleotides not matched to a gene: 7. Germline assignment: CDR1 KGHSH and CDR2 LQKENI. The CDR3 protein is CASSPGLGGGNEQFF. The CDR3 coding sequence is TGTGCCAGCTCACCAGGACTAGGTGGGGGCAATGAGCAGTTCTTC.

This clonotype was seen a handful of times. The chain joins TRBV7-2 to TRBJ2-1, with 7 bases that match TRBD2. Germline V gene lookup returns CDR1 SGHTA and CDR2 FQGNSA. The CDR3 is made up of 12 amino acids. CDR3 in DNA: TGTGCGTACGGGGGGTCCTACAATGAGCAGTTCTTC. This gives the protein CAYGGSYNEQFF. The full variable domain, its missing parts supplied by reference TRBV7-2 and TRBJ2-1, is GAGVSQSPSNKVTEKGKDVELRCDPISGHTALYWYRQSLGQGLEFLIYFQGNSAPDKSGLPSDRFSAERTGGSVSTLTIQRTQQEDSAVYLCAYGGSYNEQFFGPGTRLTVL.

Points on this clonotype: One end of the junction is discordant with germline, which a read error may explain. The chain combines TRBV20-1 with TRBJ1-5; D is uncertain. This CDR3 is built from 12 residues. The V gene's germline CDR1 is DFQATT and CDR2 SNEGSKA (reference sequence). The CDR3 nucleotides read TGCTGTGCTAGTCGGGGTCACCAGCCCCAGCATTTT. Amino acids: CCASRGHQPQHF.

The chain is built from TRBV6-1 and TRBJ2-2; 7 bases are a match to TRBD1. V shed 4 bases, J shed 2 bases, and the junction held 1 base outside the gene matches. Germline CDR1 is MNHNS and CDR2 is SASEGT. The CDR3 runs to 14 residues. Here the CDR3 reads CASSGDRNTGELFF. The CDR3 DNA reads TGTGCCAGCAGTGGGGACAGAAACACCGGGGAGCTGTTTTTT.

This clonotype was seen a few times. CDR3 sequence: CASSSRLADEQYF. The CDR3, as DNA: TGTGCCAGCAGCTCAAGACTAGCTGACGAGCAGTACTTC. The genes are TRBV3-1 and TRBJ2-7; TRBD2 aligns across 7 bases. The CDR3 length is 13 residues. The junction had 6 bases not matched to a gene; V was cut back by 5 bases and J by 5 bases. Germline CDR1 reads LGHDT; CDR2 reads YNNKEL (reference sequence).

The chain couples TRBV9 to TRBJ2-1, with TRBD2 matching over 8 bases. CDR1 SGDLS and CDR2 YYNGEE come from the germline V gene. Trimming removed 10 bases from V and 6 bases from J; junction bases left unmatched: 9. The CDR3 extends over 13 amino acids. The CDR3 loop reads CASATSGSNEQFF. The CDR3 region has the DNA TGTGCCTCCGCAACTAGCGGCTCCAATGAGCAGTTCTTC.

In this sample, this clonotype turned up many times. The V and J genes are TRBV11-1 and TRBJ2-4; the D is unclear. V lost 1 base to trimming and J lost 12 bases, with 13 bases between them. The CDR3 is 13 residues long. Germline-derived CDR1 and CDR2 are SGHAT and FQDESV (reference sequence). This chain's CDR3 is CASSLVVGEAQYF. The CDR3 nucleotides read TGTGCCAGCAGCTTAGTAGTAGGTGAAGCTCAGTACTTC.

The sample holds a few counts of this clonotype. This rearrangement joins TRBV10-2 to TRBJ1-1; maybe TRBD1 (5 bases). Between the trimmed V and J ends, which lost 6 bases and 1 base, there was a span of 15 bases. Looked up from germline, CDR1 is WSHSY and CDR2 is SAAADI. This CDR3 has 15 residues. The CDR3 sequence: CASSARGRANTEAFF. CDR3 nucleotides: TGCGCCAGCAGCGCTAGGGGACGGGCGAACACTGAAGCTTTCTTT.

This clonotype occurred many times. The gene calls are TRBV6-5 and TRBJ2-3; D unresolved. The V gene's germline CDR1 is MNHEY and CDR2 SVGAGI. The CDR3 has 16 residues. With 0 bases removed from V and 2 bases from J, the gap between germline ends came to 12 bases. The chain's CDR3 is CASSYSVSGSTDTQYF. The CDR3 DNA follows: TGTGCCAGCAGTTACTCTGTGTCCGGATCCACAGATACGCAGTATTTT.

In this sample, this clonotype turned up a few times. The rearrangement uses TRBV6-2 or TRBV6-3 and TRBJ2-7; the D is unclear. V lost 2 bases and J 1 base, leaving 30 bases between the germline ends. CDR1 and CDR2 (germline): MNHEY, SVGEGT. The CDR3 sequence is 21 residues long. CDR3: CASSYPRFFGQELRRSYEQYF. The CDR3 DNA is TGTGCCAGCAGTTACCCGAGGTTCTTCGGCCAGGAGCTTCGTAGGTCCTACGAGCAGTACTTC.

The chain employs TRBV7-2 and TRBJ1-3; TRBD1 might be the D (6 bases). Germline V gene sequence: CDR1 SGHTA, CDR2 FQGNSA. There are 16 residues in the CDR3. Trimming took off 6 bases at V and 0 bases at J, with 15 bases between the two ends. The CDR3 region has the DNA TGTGCCAGCAGGCCCAACAGGGCGAGCTCTGGAAACACCATATATTTT. Translating gives CASRPNRASSGNTIYF.

This clonotype was seen more than once but under ten times. The V gene is TRBV3-1, the J gene TRBJ2-1; D is ambiguous. The CDR3 runs to 15 residues. Trimming stripped 2 bases from V and 7 bases from J, with 15 bases between. From germline, CDR1 is LGHDT and CDR2 YNNKEL (reference sequence). CDR3 nucleotide sequence: TGTGCCAGCAGCCAATCTTCGGGCATAGGAAATGAGCAGTTCTTC. This sequence encodes CASSQSSGIGNEQFF.

Only a few counts were recorded for this clonotype. The chain combines TRBV5-1 with TRBJ2-3; 10 bases line up with TRBD2. This CDR3 contains 16 residues. V lost 0 bases, J lost 1 base, and 2 bases stayed unmatched. Germline CDR1 SGHRS, CDR2 YFSETQ. In nucleotides, the CDR3 is TGCGCCAGCAGCTTGGGTAGCGGGAGGCGCACAGATACGCAGTATTTT. Its protein is CASSLGSGRRTDTQYF.

This clonotype occurred a few times. V gene TRBV12-3 or TRBV12-4 combines with J gene TRBJ1-6; 7 nucleotides agree with TRBD1. The CDR3 sequence is 14 residues long. With V trimmed by 5 bases and J by 11 bases, 9 bases remained unmatched. CDR3 in amino acids: CASSQQGRDTPLHF. The CDR3 DNA sequence: TGTGCCAGCAGTCAACAGGGGCGGGATACACCCCTCCACTTT.

This clonotype was detected many times. CDR3 DNA sequence: TGTGCCAGCAGTGAGACAGGGGGTGTGAACACTGAAGCTTTCTTT. Translated, it gives CASSETGGVNTEAFF. The rearrangement joins TRBV12-3 or TRBV12-4 to TRBJ1-1; 9 positions agree with TRBD1. CDR3 size: 15 residues. Trimming cost V 5 bases and J 0 bases; bases outside gene matches: 4.